Listed here are 10 T cell receptor beta chains from one sample, sequenced in a study of CXCR3-negative and CXCR3-positive naive CD8 T cells. Carrying UMI labels, the TRB cDNA libraries were prepared through 5' RACE. No DNA is given; TCRdb re-called the 5' RACE reads and lists each CDR3 protein once. This specimen shows some 130,000 distinct CDR3 sequences; the ten leading clones hold roughly 0.3%. Sequencing was performed on naive CXCR3- CD8+ T cells from blood. The subset is: CD45RO-CCR7+CD27+CD95- naive CD8+ T cells lacking CXCR3 (TNR3-). Source of these receptors: a human donor in good health. Some clones in this sample may be carry-over from other donors' samples.

The rearrangement joins TRBV29-1 to TRBJ2-7; with no DNA, the TCRdb D assignment of TRBD2 cannot be verified. Per germline, CDR1 SQVTM and CDR2 ANQGSEA. The CDR3 is 15 amino acids. The CDR3 spells CSVEERVLSSYEQYF.

The genes are TRBV23-1 and TRBJ2-7; with no DNA, the TCRdb D assignment of TRBD1 cannot be verified. TRBV23-1 qualifies as an ORF whose function is uncertain. This CDR3 has 20 amino acids. The chain's CDR3 is CASSQSKGRCPTGTSYEQYF.

The chain joins TRBV7-9 to TRBJ2-7; TCRdb indicates TRBD1, and absent DNA this call remains unverified. CDR1 is SEHNR, CDR2 FQNEAQ, per germline (reference sequence). The CDR3 has 15 residues. The chain's CDR3 is CASSGDRRGSYEQYF.

The chain recombines TRBV20-1 with TRBJ2-5. The CDR3 contains 14 residues. Germline V lookup: CDR1 DFQATT, CDR2 SNEGSKA (reference sequence). The CDR3 is CSARDRDLGETQYF.

The chain links TRBV5-8 to TRBJ2-3. CDR3 length equals 17 residues. CDR1 and CDR2 from the germline V gene are SGHTS and YDEGEE. The CDR3 spells CASSLDRVGLDTDTQYF.

The chain is built from TRBV15 and TRBJ2-7; TCRdb picks TRBD2, but there is no DNA to check that call. The CDR3 consists of 17 residues. Per germline, CDR1 LNHNV and CDR2 YYDKDF (reference sequence). CDR3 sequence: CATSRTVERIQSYEQYF.

The chain carries TRBV20-1 and TRBJ2-7; there is no DNA to check the TCRdb D call of TRBD1. Germline-derived CDR1 and CDR2 are DFQATT and SNEGSKA (reference sequence). This CDR3 comprises 15 residues. The CDR3 here is CSARSFRGAENEQYF.

The chain combines TRBV20-1 with TRBJ1-1. The CDR3 runs 15 residues. Germline values: CDR1 DFQATT, CDR2 SNEGSKA (reference sequence). This CDR3 is CSARDPGRGDTEVFF.

This chain uses TRBV7-2 with TRBJ1-5; TCRdb's D call, TRBD1, is unchecked because there is no DNA. From germline, CDR1 is SGHTA and CDR2 FQGNSA. The CDR3 sequence is 17 residues long. The CDR3 protein is CASSSLGADGSNQPQHF.

This chain connects TRBV5-1 to TRBJ2-1. Looked up from germline, CDR1 is SGHRS and CDR2 is YFSETQ. There are 12 residues in the CDR3. The CDR3 sequence is CASSLVPNEQFF.